This TCR beta chain was recovered during a study of tumor and adjacent non-tumor tissue in lung cancer. Study-wide context: The patients, some ten men and several women, were about 31 to 76 with stage I to III disease.

Overall study findings and caveats: Normal lung showed higher cumulative top 100 clone frequency than tumor. Significantly higher TCR diversity was found in tumor than normal lung.

Comments on this clonotype: Its antigen remains unknown. An end of the junction differs from the germline gene, which may be a read error.

This CDR3 region has 12 residues. The V gene's germline CDR1 is SQVTM and CDR2 ANQGSEA. No cell sorting was done before RNA was extracted from the tissue. This non-tumor lung sample came from over 3 cm beyond the tumor edge. The library came from three nested PCR rounds adapted from ARM-PCR protocols. TCRdb re-called the multiplex PCR reads with MiXCR, one entry per CDR3 protein. The top ten clones hold roughly a quarter of a sample with more than 45,000 distinct CDR3 sequences, 60% to 80% of them seen once. Source material: distant non-tumor lung tissue. This rearrangement joins TRBV29-1 to TRBJ2-5; D might be TRBD1 or TRBD2, each matching 5 bases. The source of this sequence is an older woman with non-small cell lung cancer. CDR3 nucleotide sequence: TGCAGTGTCGAAGAATTGGGGGAGACCCATTACTTC. Its translation: CSVEELGETHYF.